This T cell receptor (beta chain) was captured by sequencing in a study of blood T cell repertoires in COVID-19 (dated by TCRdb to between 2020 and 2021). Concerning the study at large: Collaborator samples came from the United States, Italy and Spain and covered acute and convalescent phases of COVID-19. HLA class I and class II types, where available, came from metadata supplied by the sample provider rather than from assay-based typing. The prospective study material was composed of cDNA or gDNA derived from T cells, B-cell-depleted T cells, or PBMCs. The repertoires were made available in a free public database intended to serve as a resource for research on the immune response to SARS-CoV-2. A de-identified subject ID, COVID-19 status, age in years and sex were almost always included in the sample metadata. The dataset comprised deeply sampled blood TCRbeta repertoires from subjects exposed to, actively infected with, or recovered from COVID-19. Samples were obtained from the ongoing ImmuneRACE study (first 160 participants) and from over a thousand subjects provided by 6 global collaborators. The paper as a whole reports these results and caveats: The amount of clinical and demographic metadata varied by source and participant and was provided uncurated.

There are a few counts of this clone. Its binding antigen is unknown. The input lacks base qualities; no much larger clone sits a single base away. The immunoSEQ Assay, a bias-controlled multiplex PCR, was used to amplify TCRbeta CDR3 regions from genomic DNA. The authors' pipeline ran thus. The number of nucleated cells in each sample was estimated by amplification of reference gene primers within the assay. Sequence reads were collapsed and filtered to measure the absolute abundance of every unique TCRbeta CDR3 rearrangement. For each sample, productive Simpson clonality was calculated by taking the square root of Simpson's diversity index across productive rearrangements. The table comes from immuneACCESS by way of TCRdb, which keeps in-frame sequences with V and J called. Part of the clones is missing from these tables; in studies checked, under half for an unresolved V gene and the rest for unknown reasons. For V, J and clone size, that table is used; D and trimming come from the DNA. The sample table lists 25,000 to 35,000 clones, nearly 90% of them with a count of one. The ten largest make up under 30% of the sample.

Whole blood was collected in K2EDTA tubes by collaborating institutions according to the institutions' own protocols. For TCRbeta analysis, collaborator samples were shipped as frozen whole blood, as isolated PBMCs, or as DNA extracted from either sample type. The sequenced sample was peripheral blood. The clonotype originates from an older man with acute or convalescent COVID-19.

DNA sequence: TGTGCCAGCGGCCATCGTCTTGAGCAGTTCTTC. Translated, this gives CASGHRLEQFF. The chain employs TRBV12-3 or TRBV12-4 and TRBJ2-1; the D gene lacks a confident call. The V and J ends are trimmed by 8 bases and 9 bases, leaving 11 bases between them. The CDR3 measures 11 amino acids from cysteine to phenylalanine. The read is trimmed to its CDR3 DNA, 33 bases read in frame from base 1.